This TCR beta chain derives from a study of blood T cell repertoires in COVID-19. About the research overall: Researchers got acute and convalescent COVID-19 samples from the United States, Italy and Spain. Nucleic acid was either cDNA or gDNA, and it came from T cells, B-cell-depleted T cells, or PBMCs.

This clone was recorded once. Germline trimming cut 3 bases from V and 2 bases from J; bases unmatched to any gene: 6. This CDR3 has 16 amino acids. Germline assignment: CDR1 SGHVS and CDR2 FQNEAQ. Produced via immunoSEQ multiplex PCR; TCRdb's table is partial and in-frame only. Here the sample spans tens of thousands of clones, about 88% being singletons. Material for sequencing was peripheral blood. This receptor was identified in a human donor in a cohort sampled during active COVID-19. The chain carries TRBV7-8 and TRBJ2-5; 10 positions match TRBD2. The CDR3 is CASSLAGLAVQETQYF. The CDR3 DNA reads TGTGCCAGCAGCTTGGCAGGACTAGCGGTTCAAGAGACCCAGTACTTC.